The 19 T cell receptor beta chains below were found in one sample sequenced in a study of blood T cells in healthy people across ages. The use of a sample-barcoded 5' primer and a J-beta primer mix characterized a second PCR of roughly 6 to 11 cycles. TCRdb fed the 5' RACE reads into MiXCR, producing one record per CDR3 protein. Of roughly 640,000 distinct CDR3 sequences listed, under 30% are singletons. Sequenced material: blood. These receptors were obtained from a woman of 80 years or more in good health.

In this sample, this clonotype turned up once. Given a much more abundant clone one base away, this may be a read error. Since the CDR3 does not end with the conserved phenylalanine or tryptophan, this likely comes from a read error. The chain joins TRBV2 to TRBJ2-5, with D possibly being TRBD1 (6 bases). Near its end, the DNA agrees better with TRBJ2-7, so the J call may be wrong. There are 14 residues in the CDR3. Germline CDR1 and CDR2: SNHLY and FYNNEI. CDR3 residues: CASSVDRTRNEQYL. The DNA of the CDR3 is TGTGCCAGCAGTGTTGACAGGACCAGGAACGAGCAGTACCTC.

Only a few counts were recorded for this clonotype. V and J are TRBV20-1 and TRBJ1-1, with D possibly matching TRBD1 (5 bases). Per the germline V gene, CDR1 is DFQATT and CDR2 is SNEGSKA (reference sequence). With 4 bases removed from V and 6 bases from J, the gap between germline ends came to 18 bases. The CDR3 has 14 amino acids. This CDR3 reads CSANPMRGLAEAFF. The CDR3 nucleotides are TGCAGTGCTAATCCCATGCGGGGGTTGGCTGAAGCTTTCTTT.

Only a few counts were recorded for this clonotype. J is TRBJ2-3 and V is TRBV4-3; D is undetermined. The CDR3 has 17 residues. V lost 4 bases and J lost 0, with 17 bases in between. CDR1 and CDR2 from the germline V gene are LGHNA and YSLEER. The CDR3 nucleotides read TGCGCCAGCAGCCTTCGAGGAACGGAGTCTAGCACAGATACGCAGTATTTT. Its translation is CASSLRGTESSTDTQYF.

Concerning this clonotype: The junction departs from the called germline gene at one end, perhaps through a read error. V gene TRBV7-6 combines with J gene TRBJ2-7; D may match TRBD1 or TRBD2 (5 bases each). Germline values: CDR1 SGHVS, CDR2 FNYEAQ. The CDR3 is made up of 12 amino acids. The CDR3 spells CAGSLWGYEQYF. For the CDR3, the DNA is TGTGCCGGCAGCTTATGGGGGTACGAGCAGTACTTC.

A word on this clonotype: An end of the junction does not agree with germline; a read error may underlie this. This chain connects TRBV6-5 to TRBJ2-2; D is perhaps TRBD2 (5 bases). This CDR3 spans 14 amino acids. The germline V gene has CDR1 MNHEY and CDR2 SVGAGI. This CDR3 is CASEALLNTGEPFF. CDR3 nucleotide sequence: TGTGCCAGCGAGGCCTTACTGAACACCGGGGAGCCGTTTTTT.

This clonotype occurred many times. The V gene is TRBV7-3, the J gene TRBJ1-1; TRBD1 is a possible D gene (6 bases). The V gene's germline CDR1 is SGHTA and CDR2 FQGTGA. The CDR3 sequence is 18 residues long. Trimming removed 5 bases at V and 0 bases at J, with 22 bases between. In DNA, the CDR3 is TGTGCCAGCAGCCGTCGGGCGGGGACACTGGCCATGAACACTGAAGCTTTCTTT. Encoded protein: CASSRRAGTLAMNTEAFF.

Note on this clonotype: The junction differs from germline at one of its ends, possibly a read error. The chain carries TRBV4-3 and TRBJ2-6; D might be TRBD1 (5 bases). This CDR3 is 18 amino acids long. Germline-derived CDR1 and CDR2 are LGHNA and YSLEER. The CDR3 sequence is CASSQEDTCSSGANVRTF. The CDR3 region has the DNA TGCGCCAGCAGCCAAGAGGACACTTGTTCCTCTGGGGCCAACGTCCGGACTTTC.

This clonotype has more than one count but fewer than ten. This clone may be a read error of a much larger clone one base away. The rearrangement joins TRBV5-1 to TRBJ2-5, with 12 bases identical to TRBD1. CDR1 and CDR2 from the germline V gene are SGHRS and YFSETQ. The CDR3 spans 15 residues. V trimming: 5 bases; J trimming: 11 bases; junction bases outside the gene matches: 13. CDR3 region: CASRTGTGGLNEQYF. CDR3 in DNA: TGCGCCAGCAGAACCGGGACAGGGGGCTTGAATGAGCAGTACTTC. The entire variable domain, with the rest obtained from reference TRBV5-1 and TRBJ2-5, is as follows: KAGVTQTPRYLIKTRGQQVTLSCSPISGHRSVSWYQQTPGQGLQFLFEYFSETQRNKGNFPGRFSGRQFSNSRSEMNVSTLELGDSALYLCASRTGTGGLNEQYFGPGTRLLVL.

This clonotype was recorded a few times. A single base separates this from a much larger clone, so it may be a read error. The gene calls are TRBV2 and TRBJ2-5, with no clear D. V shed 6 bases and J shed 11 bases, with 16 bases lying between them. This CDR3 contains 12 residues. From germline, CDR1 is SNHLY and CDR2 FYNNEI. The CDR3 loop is CASSPDVNEQYF. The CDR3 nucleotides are TGTGCCAGCAGCCCCGACGTCAATGAGCAGTACTTC.

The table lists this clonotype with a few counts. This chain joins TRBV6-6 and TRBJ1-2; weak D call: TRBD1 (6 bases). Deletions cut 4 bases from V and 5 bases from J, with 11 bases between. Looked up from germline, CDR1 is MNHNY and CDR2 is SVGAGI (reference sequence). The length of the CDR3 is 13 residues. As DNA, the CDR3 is TGTGCCAGCAGTTCAGGGGAAGGTTATGGCTACACCTTC. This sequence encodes CASSSGEGYGYTF.

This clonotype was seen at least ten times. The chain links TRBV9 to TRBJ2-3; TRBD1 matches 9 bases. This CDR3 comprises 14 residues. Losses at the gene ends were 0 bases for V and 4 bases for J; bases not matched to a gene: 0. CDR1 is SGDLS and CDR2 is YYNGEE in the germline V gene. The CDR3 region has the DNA TGTGCCAGCAGCGTAGGACAGGGGGCAGATACGCAGTATTTT. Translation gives CASSVGQGADTQYF. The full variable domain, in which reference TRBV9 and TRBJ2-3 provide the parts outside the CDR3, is DSGVTQTPKHLITATGQRVTLRCSPRSGDLSVYWYQQSLDQGLQFLIQYYNGEERAKGNILERFSAQQFPDLHSELNLSSLELGDSALYFCASSVGQGADTQYFGPGTRLTVL.

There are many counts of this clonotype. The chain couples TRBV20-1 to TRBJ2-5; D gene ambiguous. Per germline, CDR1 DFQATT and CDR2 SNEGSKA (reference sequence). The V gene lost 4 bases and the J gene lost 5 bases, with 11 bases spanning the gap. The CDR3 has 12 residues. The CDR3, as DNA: TGCAGTGCTACTCGCAGCCGGGAGACCCAGTACTTC. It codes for CSATRSRETQYF.

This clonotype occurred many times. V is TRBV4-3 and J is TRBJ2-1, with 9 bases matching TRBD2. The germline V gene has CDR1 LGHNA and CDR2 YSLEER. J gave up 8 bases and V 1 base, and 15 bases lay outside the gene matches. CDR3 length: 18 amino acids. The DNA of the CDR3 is TGCGCCAGCAGCCAAGGATTTGCGGGGGGGCCTCCTCCCCATGAGCAGTTCTTC. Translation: CASSQGFAGGPPPHEQFF.

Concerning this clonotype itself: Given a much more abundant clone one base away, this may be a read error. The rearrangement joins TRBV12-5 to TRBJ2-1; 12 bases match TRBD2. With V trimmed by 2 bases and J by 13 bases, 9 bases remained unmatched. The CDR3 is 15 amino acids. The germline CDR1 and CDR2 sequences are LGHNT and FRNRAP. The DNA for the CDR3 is TGTGCTAGTGGTTTGCAGACTAGCGGGGGAGAGACCCAGTTCTTC. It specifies CASGLQTSGGETQFF.

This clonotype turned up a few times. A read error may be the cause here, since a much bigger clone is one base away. The DNA of the CDR3 is TGTGCCAGCAGCGAGGGGGACGGCCTCTATGGCTACACCTTC. Translated: CASSEGDGLYGYTF. The genes are TRBV7-3 and TRBJ1-2; D may be TRBD1 (6 bases). The CDR3 has 14 residues. Trimming stripped 5 bases from V and 4 bases from J, with 14 bases between. From germline, CDR1 is SGHTA and CDR2 FQGTGA.

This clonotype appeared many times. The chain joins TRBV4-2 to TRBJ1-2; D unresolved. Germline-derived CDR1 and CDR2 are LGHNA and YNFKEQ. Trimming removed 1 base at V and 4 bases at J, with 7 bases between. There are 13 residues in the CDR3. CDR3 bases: TGTGCCAGCAGCCAAGTACCGGTCTATGGCTACACCTTC. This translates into CASSQVPVYGYTF.

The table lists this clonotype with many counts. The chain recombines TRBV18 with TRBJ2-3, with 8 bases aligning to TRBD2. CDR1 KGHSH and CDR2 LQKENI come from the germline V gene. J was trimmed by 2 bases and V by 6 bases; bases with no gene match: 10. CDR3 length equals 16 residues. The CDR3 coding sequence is TGTGCCAGCTCCCCAGCCGGCGGGGGGATCACAGATACGCAGTATTTT. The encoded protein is CASSPAGGGITDTQYF.

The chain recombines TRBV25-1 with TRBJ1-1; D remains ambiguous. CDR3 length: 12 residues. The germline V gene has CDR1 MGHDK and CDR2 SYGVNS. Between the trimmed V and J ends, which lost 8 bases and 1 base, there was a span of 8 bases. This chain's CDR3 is CASRWSNTEAFF. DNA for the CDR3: TGTGCCAGCCGATGGTCGAACACTGAAGCTTTCTTT.

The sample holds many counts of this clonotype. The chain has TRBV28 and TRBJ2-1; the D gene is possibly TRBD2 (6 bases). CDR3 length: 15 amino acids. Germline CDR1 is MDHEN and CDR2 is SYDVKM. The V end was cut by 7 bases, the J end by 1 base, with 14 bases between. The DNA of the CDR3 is TGTGCCAGCACCGTCGGGGGTAATTCCTACAATGAGCAGTTCTTC. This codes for CASTVGGNSYNEQFF.